This TCR beta chain was found in a study of T cell responses to AZD1222 COVID-19 vaccine. Trimming stripped 4 bases from V and 7 bases from J, with 10 bases between. Germline V gene data show CDR1 as GTSNPN and CDR2 as SVGIG (reference sequence). This CDR3 contains 11 residues. Whole-study results and caveats: Clonal diversity was possibly underestimated, and white British individuals and females predominated among donors.

Details on this clone: As yet, its antigen is unknown.

Method: immunoSEQ multiplex PCR; TCRdb's copy keeps in-frame clones and lacks some. The sample has about 170,000 clones; 80% to 90% are singletons. The source is an adult in good health. V usage is TRBV30 and J usage is TRBJ1-2; D is undetermined. This material consisted of peripheral blood, taken on day 0 of AZD1222 vaccination. The CDR3 loop is CAWNHDPGYTF. The CDR3 DNA sequence: TGTGCCTGGAACCATGACCCTGGCTACACCTTC.